This TCR beta chain was observed in a study of T cell clones after liver transplantation. Study-level information: Draws occurred before transplant, before withdrawal, and after complete or failed withdrawal.

Broader study findings: Compared with third party-reactive sequences, donor-reactive ones declined more, independent of withdrawal success. In two subjects, few donor cells limited the measurable donor-reactive repertoire.

This CDR3 is built from 11 residues. Per germline, CDR1 MDHEN and CDR2 SYDVKM. Profiled with immunoSEQ multiplex PCR; TCRdb holds only in-frame clones, not every one. The sample yields about 74,000 clones, 75% to 85% seen once. Comment on this clone: Its antigen remains unknown. Compared with germline, one end of the junction differs, possibly owing to a read error.

Sequencing used CD4+ T cells from blood, obtained before liver transplant. J is TRBJ2-7 and V is TRBV28; D is undetermined. The sequence came from a human donor who received a liver transplant. The CDR3: CASRGLTDLDF. In DNA, the CDR3 is TGTGCCAGCAGAGGTTTGACGGATCTGGACTTC. The full variable domain, its missing parts supplied by reference TRBV28 and TRBJ2-7, is DVKVTQSSRYLVKRTGEKVFLECVQDMDHENMFWYRQDPGLGLRLIYFSYDVKMKEKGDIPEGYSVSREKKERFSLILESASTNQTSMYLCASRGLTDLDFGPGTRLTVT.